Listed below are T cell receptor beta chains from one sample, sequenced in a study of T cells after yellow fever vaccination. TCRdb fed the 5' RACE reads into MiXCR, producing one record per CDR3 protein. The table records 500,000 to 550,000 distinct CDR3 sequences, 20% to 25% of them present only once. The starting material was PBMCs, obtained approximately 20 days after the first yellow fever vaccination. Every receptor here comes from a young man who received the YFV17D yellow fever vaccine. Both conserved end residues are part of each CDR3.

CDR3 length: 20; V gene: TRBV3-1; CDR3 protein: CASSPRWGRVKWDGDNEQFF
CDR3 length: 16; V gene: TRBV4-2; CDR3 protein: CASSQDDFRTAGGAFF
CDR3 length: 14; V gene: TRBV3-1; CDR3 protein: CASSQDKAYNEQFF
CDR3 length: 12; V gene: TRBV7-3; CDR3 protein: CASSLNEGEQFF
CDR3 length: 13; V gene: TRBV7-2; CDR3 protein: CASSTDTTDTQYF
CDR3 length: 17; V gene: TRBV5-8; CDR3 protein: CASSLQGRLWVNTEAFF
CDR3 length: 14; V gene: TRBV7-9; CDR3 protein: CASSLVGVGEKLFF
CDR3 length: 13; V gene: TRBV4-2; CDR3 protein: CASSQARSGYNSF
CDR3 length: 17; V gene: TRBV20-1; CDR3 protein: CSARGQGAGDYYNEQFF
CDR3 length: 14; V gene: TRBV6-1; CDR3 protein: CASGTGSINTEAFF
CDR3 length: 13; V gene: TRBV30; CDR3 protein: CAWDRGMGNTIYF
CDR3 length: 13; V gene: TRBV20-1; CDR3 protein: CSARDEWITEAFF
CDR3 length: 15; V gene: TRBV20-1; CDR3 protein: CSAPYSGENYNEQFF
CDR3 length: 16; V gene: TRBV7-8; CDR3 protein: CASSLGGGGNTGELFF
CDR3 length: 14; V gene: TRBV7-2; CDR3 protein: CASSLVREGLGYTF
CDR3 length: 11; V gene: TRBV12-3/TRBV12-4; CDR3 protein: CASRGPLTAFF
CDR3 length: 18; V gene: TRBV21-1; CDR3 protein: CASSKAQFYRVHLTEAFF